This T cell receptor beta chain derives from a study of shared clonotypes between healthy human individuals. The CDR3 contains 16 residues. V was cut by 6 bases and J by 0 bases, with 16 bases left in between. CDR1 and CDR2 from the germline V gene are MNHEY and SMNVEV (reference sequence). The assay was immunoSEQ multiplex PCR, and TCRdb's table has in-frame clones only and misses some. The sample has around 690,000 clones; less than 95% are singletons. The V call is TRBV27, the J call TRBJ2-3; D is ambiguous. This TCR came from a young man in good health. Some clones in this sample may be carry-over from other donors' samples. Material: memory CD8+ T cells from PBMCs. Stated subset: CD45RO+ cells pooled with CCR7-negative TemRA cells. CDR3 residues: CASSHRNFLSTDTQYF. The CDR3 coding sequence is TGTGCCAGCAGCCACCGTAATTTCCTTAGCACAGATACGCAGTATTTT.